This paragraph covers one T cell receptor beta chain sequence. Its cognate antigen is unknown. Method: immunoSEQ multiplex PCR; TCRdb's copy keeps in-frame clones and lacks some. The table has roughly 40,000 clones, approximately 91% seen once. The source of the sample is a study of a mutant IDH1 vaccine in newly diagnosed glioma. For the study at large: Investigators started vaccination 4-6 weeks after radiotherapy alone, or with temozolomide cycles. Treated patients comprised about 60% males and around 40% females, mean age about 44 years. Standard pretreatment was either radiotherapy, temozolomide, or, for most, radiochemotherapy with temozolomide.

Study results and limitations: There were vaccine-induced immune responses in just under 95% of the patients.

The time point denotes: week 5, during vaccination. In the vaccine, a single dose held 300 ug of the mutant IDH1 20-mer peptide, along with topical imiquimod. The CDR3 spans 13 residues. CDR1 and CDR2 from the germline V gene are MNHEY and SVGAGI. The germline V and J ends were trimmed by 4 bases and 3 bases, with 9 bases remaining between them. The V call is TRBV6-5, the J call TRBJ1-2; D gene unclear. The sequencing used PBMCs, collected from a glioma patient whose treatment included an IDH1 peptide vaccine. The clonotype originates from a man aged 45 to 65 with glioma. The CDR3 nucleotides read TGTGCCAGCAGTTCGACAAGGGACTATGGCTACACCTTC. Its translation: CASSSTRDYGYTF.